The 30 T cell receptor beta chains below come from one sample, sequenced in a study of cytomegalovirus exposure and HLA in healthy donors (dated by TCRdb to about 2017). Library creation used the immunoSEQ multiplex PCR assay. A mixture of 60 forward primers for TCR Vbeta segments and 13 reverse primers for TCR Jbeta segments was used in the multiplex PCR. As stored in TCRdb, this immuneACCESS dataset retains in-frame rearrangements with V and J assigned. A fraction of the clones does not appear; measured against another copy, unresolved V genes explain less than half of the discrepancy, and the remainder lacks a known reason. This sample is represented by 140,000 or so clones; around 90% of them were singletons. Around 0.51% of the sample comes from the top ten. The sequenced sample was PBMCs. These receptors were collected from a woman aged 40 to 49 in good health and CMV-seronegative.

The V gene is TRBV28, the J gene TRBJ2-7, with 9 nucleotides matching TRBD2. With V trimmed by 5 bases and J by 5 bases, 7 bases remained unmatched. There are 14 residues in the CDR3. Germline V lookup: CDR1 MDHEN, CDR2 SYDVKM. CDR3 region: CASSPAGGVHEQYF. The CDR3 DNA follows: TGTGCCAGCAGTCCTGCGGGGGGGGTCCACGAGCAGTACTTC.

The chain combines TRBV7-2 with TRBJ2-3; 7 bases align to TRBD1. Germline V gene data show CDR1 as SGHTA and CDR2 as FQGNSA. The V gene end was trimmed by 4 bases and the J gene end by 1 base; junction bases not matched to a gene: 8. CDR3 size: 16 residues. The CDR3 protein is CASSSRTGSGTDTQYF. The CDR3 DNA reads as TGTGCCAGCAGCTCTAGGACAGGCTCGGGCACAGATACGCAGTATTTT.

This chain connects TRBV7-2 to TRBJ1-2, with 8 bases that match TRBD1. V lost 6 bases to trimming and J lost 6 bases; unmatched junction nucleotides: 9. This CDR3 is built from 14 residues. Germline V gives CDR1 SGHTA, CDR2 FQGNSA. The DNA of the CDR3 is TGTGCCAGCAGGCACTACTTGACAGGGGATGGCTACACCTTC. Translated, it gives CASRHYLTGDGYTF.

The CDR3 reads CASSFLWGAGNTIYF. CDR3 DNA sequence: TGTGCCAGCAGCTTCTTGTGGGGGGCTGGAAACACCATATATTTT. The rearrangement links TRBV5-5 to TRBJ1-3; maybe TRBD1 (5 bases). V was clipped by 2 bases and J by 2 bases, with 11 bases between them. This CDR3 comprises 15 residues. The V gene's germline CDR1 is SGHKS and CDR2 YYEKEE (reference sequence).

The CDR3 spells CACGGARGETQYF. The CDR3 nucleotides read TGTGCCTGCGGGGGGGCGAGGGGAGAGACCCAGTACTTC. The V gene is TRBV7-9, the J gene TRBJ2-5; TRBD2 aligns across 9 bases. The germline gives CDR1 SEHNR, CDR2 FQNEAQ (reference sequence). Trimming removed 11 bases from V and 4 bases from J; junction bases left unmatched: 8. The CDR3 loop spans 13 amino acids.

J is TRBJ2-7 and V is TRBV10-1, with 11 bases fitting TRBD2. V shed 4 bases, J shed 2 bases, and the junction held 1 base outside the gene matches. Germline CDR1 and CDR2: WNHNN and SYGVQD (reference sequence). This CDR3 has 14 amino acids. CDR3 loop: CASSVSGRAYEQYF. CDR3 DNA: TGCGCCAGCAGTGTTAGCGGGAGGGCCTACGAGCAGTACTTC.

The V gene is TRBV6-4, the J gene TRBJ1-2, with D possibly being TRBD1 (6 bases). Trimming pared 0 bases from V and 5 bases from J, leaving 7 bases between. Germline V gene lookup returns CDR1 MRHNA and CDR2 SNTAGT. The CDR3 loop spans 13 amino acids. CDR3 sequence: CASSDSRGYGYTF. The CDR3 nucleotides read TGTGCCAGCAGTGACTCGAGGGGGTATGGCTACACCTTC.

The chain joins TRBV6-8 to TRBJ2-2; no clear D gene. V was clipped by 8 bases and J by 8 bases, with 6 bases between them. The CDR3 totals 10 residues. The germline gives CDR1 MNHGY, CDR2 SAAAGT. The CDR3 DNA follows: TGTGCCAGCCAAGAGGGGGAGCTGTTTTTT. Its translation: CASQEGELFF.

This rearrangement joins TRBV6-5 to TRBJ1-4, with a tentative D call TRBD1 (6 bases). Germline V lookup: CDR1 MNHEY, CDR2 SVGAGI. With 2 bases removed from V and 8 bases from J, the gap between germline ends came to 12 bases. CDR3 length: 14 residues. The CDR3 loop reads CASSYRQEEEKLFF. Written as DNA, the CDR3 is TGTGCCAGCAGTTACAGACAGGAGGAGGAAAAACTGTTTTTT.

With regard to this clone: The CDR3 does not end in the conserved phenylalanine or tryptophan, so this is likely a read error. The DNA is left out, because the CDR3 cannot be placed on it with certainty; the CDR3 is given as TCRdb lists it. The genes are TRBV7-6 and TRBJ2-7; the D segment call TRBD1 is taken from the table without a DNA check. The germline V gene has CDR1 SGHVS and CDR2 FNYEAQ. The CDR3 is 9 amino acids long, termini counted. CDR3 loop: CASSRGQLE.

J is TRBJ2-5 and V is TRBV7-2; 9 bases are shared with TRBD2. The J call may be incorrect, as the DNA end agrees better with TRBJ2-7. Germline CDR1 SGHTA, CDR2 FQGNSA. CDR3 length equals 18 residues. In DNA, the CDR3 is TGTGCCAGCAGCTTAGCTCCGCTACTAGCGGGTGGTTCCTACGAGCAGTACTTC. This encodes CASSLAPLLAGGSYEQYF.

The J gene is TRBJ1-2, the V gene TRBV29-1; 7 nucleotides agree with TRBD1. This CDR3 region has 16 residues. V lost 1 base and J lost 0; bases outside the gene matches: 8. The germline CDR1 and CDR2 sequences are SQVTM and ANQGSEA. The CDR3, as DNA: TGCAGCGTTGAAGTGTCAGGGGGGCGATCTAACTATGGCTACACCTTC. Residues: CSVEVSGGRSNYGYTF.

J is TRBJ1-3 and V is TRBV10-1; possible D gene TRBD1, 5 bases. The V gene's germline CDR1 is WNHNN and CDR2 SYGVQD (reference sequence). V was cut by 8 bases and J by 1 base, with 9 bases left in between. The CDR3 spans 13 residues. CDR3 DNA: TGCGCCAGCGGGGCACAGTCTGGAAACACCATATATTTT. As protein: CASGAQSGNTIYF.

This chain uses TRBV11-3 with TRBJ2-7; the D is unclear. Germline V gene lookup returns CDR1 SGHNT and CDR2 YENEEA. Trimming stripped 5 bases from V and 7 bases from J, with 15 bases between. This CDR3 is 13 amino acids long. The CDR3 nucleotides read TGTGCCAGCAGCCCCGACTCGATCGGGGAGCAGTACTTC. Protein product: CASSPDSIGEQYF.

The V and J genes are TRBV19 and TRBJ1-1; tentatively, D is TRBD1 (5 bases). Trimming removed 5 bases at V and 4 bases at J, with 14 bases between. The germline V gene encodes CDR1 LNHDA and CDR2 SQIVND (reference sequence). There are 14 residues in the CDR3. The CDR3 region is CASSSGRVVTEAFF. CDR3 coding DNA: TGTGCCAGTAGTTCGGGCAGGGTAGTCACTGAAGCTTTCTTT.

The V call is TRBV27, the J call TRBJ2-2; 8 positions agree with TRBD1. The CDR3 extends over 14 amino acids. Unmatched junction bases numbered 9, after V lost 9 bases and J lost 6 bases. Germline CDR1 and CDR2: MNHEY and SMNVEV (reference sequence). CDR3 coding DNA: TGTGCCAGTGGACAGGGCACCCATGCCGGGGAGCTGTTTTTT. Its protein product is CASGQGTHAGELFF.

This rearrangement joins TRBV7-6 to TRBJ2-5; the D gene is possibly TRBD2 (6 bases). V lost 4 bases, J lost 3 bases, and 12 bases lay in between. This CDR3 is 14 amino acids long. The germline V gene encodes CDR1 SGHVS and CDR2 FNYEAQ. The CDR3 protein is CASSSASGEETQYF. CDR3 nucleotides: TGTGCCAGCAGCTCGGCATCGGGGGAAGAGACCCAGTACTTC. Looking up the rest from reference TRBV7-6 and TRBJ2-5 gives the full variable domain: GAGVSQSPRYKVTKRGQDVALRCDPISGHVSLYWYRQALGQGPEFLTYFNYEAQQDKSGLPNDRFSAERPEGSISTLTIQRTEQRDSAMYRCASSSASGEETQYFGPGTRLLVL.

V and J are TRBV19 and TRBJ2-7; D gene unclear. The CDR3 spans 14 residues. Germline values: CDR1 LNHDA, CDR2 SQIVND (reference sequence). Trimming removed 6 bases at V and 0 bases at J, with 12 bases between. The CDR3 loop is CASSHTLSSYEQYF. The CDR3 coding sequence is TGTGCCAGTAGCCATACCCTGAGCTCCTACGAGCAGTACTTC.

This clone was seen just once. The V and J genes are TRBV2 and TRBJ2-7, with D tentatively TRBD1 (7 bases). Per germline, CDR1 SNHLY and CDR2 FYNNEI. This CDR3 has 13 residues. Between the trimmed V and J ends, which lost 9 bases and 2 bases, there was a span of 14 bases. Here the CDR3 DNA reads TGTGCCAGGCAGGGGGGACTTACCTACGAGCAGTACTTC. The encoded protein is CARQGGLTYEQYF.

The chain joins TRBV5-4 to TRBJ2-1, with 9 bases fitting TRBD2. The trim removed 3 bases at V and 9 bases at J, leaving 10 bases unmatched. CDR1 SGHNT and CDR2 YYREEE come from the germline V gene (reference sequence). The CDR3 covers 15 residues. CDR3 in DNA: TGTGCCAGCAGCTATTATGTGGGACTAGCCCCTGAGCAGTTCTTC. Protein product: CASSYYVGLAPEQFF.

The chain recombines TRBV5-1 with TRBJ2-1; TRBD2 aligns across 16 bases. Germline trimming cut 4 bases from V and 0 bases from J; bases unmatched to any gene: 4. The CDR3 is 18 amino acids. The germline V gene has CDR1 SGHRS and CDR2 YFSETQ. The CDR3 is CASSPGLAGGPSYNEQFF. Here the CDR3 DNA reads TGCGCCAGCAGCCCGGGACTAGCGGGAGGGCCCTCCTACAATGAGCAGTTCTTC. The full variable domain, in which reference TRBV5-1 and TRBJ2-1 provide the parts outside the CDR3, is KAGVTQTPRYLIKTRGQQVTLSCSPISGHRSVSWYQQTPGQGLQFLFEYFSETQRNKGNFPGRFSGRQFSNSRSEMNVSTLELGDSALYLCASSPGLAGGPSYNEQFFGPGTRLTVL.

V is TRBV6-4 and J is TRBJ2-2, with 13 bases aligning to TRBD2. The CDR3 is made up of 15 amino acids. CDR1 is MRHNA and CDR2 is SNTAGT in the germline V gene. J was trimmed by 2 bases and V by 6 bases; bases with no gene match: 0. The CDR3 DNA is TGTGCCAGCAGGGGACTAGCGGGAAACACCGGGGAGCTGTTTTTT. Its protein product is CASRGLAGNTGELFF.

The rearrangement joins TRBV28 to TRBJ2-2, with D tentatively TRBD2 (6 bases). CDR3 length equals 15 residues. V dropped 2 bases and J dropped 7 bases, with 14 bases sitting between them. Germline V gene sequence: CDR1 MDHEN, CDR2 SYDVKM. The CDR3 sequence: CASSLRWSGVGELFF. DNA of the CDR3: TGTGCCAGCAGTTTAAGGTGGTCGGGGGTCGGGGAGCTGTTTTTT. The full variable domain, in which reference TRBV28 and TRBJ2-2 provide the parts outside the CDR3, is DVKVTQSSRYLVKRTGEKVFLECVQDMDHENMFWYRQDPGLGLRLIYFSYDVKMKEKGDIPEGYSVSREKKERFSLILESASTNQTSMYLCASSLRWSGVGELFFGEGSRLTVL.

V is TRBV5-1 and J is TRBJ2-2, with D perhaps matching TRBD1 (6 bases). Looked up from germline, CDR1 is SGHRS and CDR2 is YFSETQ. Trimming removed 4 bases from V and 0 bases from J, with 10 bases in between. CDR3 length: 15 amino acids. Here the CDR3 reads CASSPGQPNTGELFF. The CDR3 DNA reads TGCGCCAGCAGCCCAGGACAGCCGAACACCGGGGAGCTGTTTTTT.

The rearrangement links TRBV4-3 to TRBJ2-1; TRBD2 agrees at 11 bases. Trimming at V came to 4 bases and at J to 5 bases, leaving 4 bases not matched to a gene. This CDR3 spans 15 amino acids. Germline CDR1 reads LGHNA; CDR2 reads YSLEER. Here the CDR3 DNA reads TGCGCCAGCAGCCTCATAGCGGGAGGGAACAATGAGCAGTTCTTC. It encodes CASSLIAGGNNEQFF.

The table lists this clone with a count of one. This rearrangement joins TRBV9 to TRBJ1-1, with D unresolved. The V end was cut by 2 bases, the J end by 4 bases, with 15 bases between. Germline V gene lookup returns CDR1 SGDLS and CDR2 YYNGEE. CDR3 length: 15 amino acids. The CDR3, as DNA: TGTGCCAGCAGCGTTCGACTAGGGCCCTCCACTGAAGCTTTCTTT. This gives the protein CASSVRLGPSTEAFF.

The V gene is TRBV7-9, the J gene TRBJ1-3; 7 bases are a match to TRBD1. Germline CDR1 is SEHNR and CDR2 is FQNEAQ (reference sequence). V was pared by 8 bases and J by 0 bases, with 10 bases of the junction left unmatched. CDR3 length: 16 amino acids. CDR3 sequence reads: CASSDTDRDSGNTIYF. The CDR3 region has the DNA TGTGCCAGCTCGGACACCGACAGGGACTCTGGAAACACCATATATTTT.

The CDR3 sequence is CASILGGTGLYEQYF. CDR3 coding DNA: TGTGCCAGCATCCTAGGAGGGACAGGTCTCTACGAGCAGTACTTC. The chain combines TRBV6-1 with TRBJ2-7, with 8 bases fitting TRBD1. Per the germline V gene, CDR1 is MNHNS and CDR2 is SASEGT. Trimming removed 7 bases from V and 3 bases from J; junction bases left unmatched: 11. This CDR3 is built from 15 residues.

This chain connects TRBV7-8 to TRBJ1-3, with TRBD1 as a possible D gene (6 bases). The length of the CDR3 is 15 residues. Trimming took 3 bases from V and 0 from J, leaving 9 bases between them. CDR1 is SGHVS and CDR2 is FQNEAQ in the germline V gene. CDR3 nucleotide sequence: TGTGCCAGCAGCTTTTTCAGGGGCTCTGGAAACACCATATATTTT. This encodes CASSFFRGSGNTIYF.

This clone was recorded once. A junction boundary mismatches the germline segment, possibly from a read error. The chain employs TRBV6-1 and TRBJ2-7; 9 nucleotides line up with TRBD2. This CDR3 is 16 amino acids long. Germline CDR1 is MNHNS and CDR2 is SASEGT. CDR3 protein: CASSEGRSGRPYEQCF. The CDR3 DNA is TGTGCCAGCAGTGAAGGCCGAAGCGGGAGGCCCTACGAGCAGTGCTTC.